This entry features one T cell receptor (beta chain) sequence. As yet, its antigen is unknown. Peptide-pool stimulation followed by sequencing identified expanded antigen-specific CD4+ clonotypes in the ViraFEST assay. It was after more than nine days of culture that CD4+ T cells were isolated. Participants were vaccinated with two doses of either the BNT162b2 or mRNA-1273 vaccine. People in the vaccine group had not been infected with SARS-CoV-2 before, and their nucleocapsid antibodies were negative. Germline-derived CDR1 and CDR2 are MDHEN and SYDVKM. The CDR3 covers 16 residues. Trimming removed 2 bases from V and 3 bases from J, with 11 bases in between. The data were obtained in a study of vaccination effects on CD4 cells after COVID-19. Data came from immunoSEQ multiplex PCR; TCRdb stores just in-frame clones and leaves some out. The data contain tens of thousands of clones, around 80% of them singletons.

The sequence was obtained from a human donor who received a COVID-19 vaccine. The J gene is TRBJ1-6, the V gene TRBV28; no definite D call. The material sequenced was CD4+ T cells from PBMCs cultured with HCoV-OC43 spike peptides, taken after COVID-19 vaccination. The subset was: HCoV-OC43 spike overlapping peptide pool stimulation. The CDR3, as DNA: TGTGCCAGCAGTTTAGAAGTACGGATCTATAATTCACCCCTCCACTTT. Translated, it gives CASSLEVRIYNSPLHF.